This TCR beta chain was observed in a study of glioma-infiltrating T cells after dendritic cell vaccination. The repertoire was sequenced with immunoSEQ multiplex PCR; TCRdb's copy has only in-frame clones and lacks some. Counted here are roughly 100,000 clones, roughly 84% occurring once; the ten biggest clones make up around 3%. The CDR3 spans 14 residues. Germline lookup yields CDR1 SGDLS and CDR2 YYNGEE. V lost 4 bases and J lost 4, with 12 bases in between. Specimen: blood, collected before dendritic cell vaccination. This receptor was obtained from a human donor with glioblastoma. The V gene is TRBV9, the J gene TRBJ1-5; D possibly corresponds to TRBD1 (5 bases). CDR3 sequence reads: CASSSRAGNQPQHF. The CDR3, as DNA: TGTGCCAGCAGCTCCCGGGCAGGGAATCAGCCCCAGCATTTT.